This TCR beta chain comes out of a study of blood T cell repertoires in COVID-19. Study background: COVID-19 samples, acute and convalescent, were from the United States, Italy and Spain. From T cells, B-cell-depleted T cells, or PBMCs came the material, which was cDNA or gDNA.

The V end lost 5 bases, the J end lost 4 bases, and 8 bases lay between the germline ends. This CDR3 is built from 12 residues. The authors' processing: Nucleated cell counts were estimated from reference gene primer amplification. Profiling relied on immunoSEQ multiplex PCR, and the TCRdb table lists in-frame clones only, not all of them. V and J calls and clone size are given by that table; D and trimming were obtained from the DNA. The sample yields 65,000 to 100,000 clones, 89% seen once. This receptor was taken from a man aged 50 or older with acute or convalescent COVID-19. The genes are TRBV12-3 or TRBV12-4 and TRBJ1-2; D unresolved. The material sequenced was peripheral blood. For the CDR3, the DNA is TGTGCCAGCAGTGGGCCCGGCTATGGCTACACCTTC. It specifies CASSGPGYGYTF.